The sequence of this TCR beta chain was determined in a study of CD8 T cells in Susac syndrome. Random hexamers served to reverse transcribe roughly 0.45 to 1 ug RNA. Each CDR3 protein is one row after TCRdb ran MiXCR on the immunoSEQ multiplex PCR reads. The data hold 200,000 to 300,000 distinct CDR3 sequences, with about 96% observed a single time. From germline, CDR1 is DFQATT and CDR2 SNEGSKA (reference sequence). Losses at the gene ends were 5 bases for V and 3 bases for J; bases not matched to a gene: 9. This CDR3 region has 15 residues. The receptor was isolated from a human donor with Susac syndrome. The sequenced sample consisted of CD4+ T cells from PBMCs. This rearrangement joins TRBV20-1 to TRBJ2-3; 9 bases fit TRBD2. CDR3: CSACLGGRATDTQYF. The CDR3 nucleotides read TGCAGTGCTTGCCTCGGCGGGAGGGCGACAGATACGCAGTATTTT.